This T cell receptor beta chain was documented in a study of blood T cell repertoires in COVID-19. Original processing notes: Nucleated cell number was recorded as an estimate derived from reference gene primer amplification. Sequenced by immunoSEQ multiplex PCR; TCRdb stores in-frame clones only, minus some. V and J calls and clone size are copied from that table; D and trimming were computed from the DNA. The sample consists of under 350,000 clones, approximately 83% of them appearing once. The CDR3 totals 15 residues. CDR1 and CDR2 from the germline V gene are SGHDT and YYEEEE. Losses at the gene ends were 0 bases for V and 9 bases for J; bases not matched to a gene: 5.

The clonotype originates from a middle-aged woman with acute COVID-19. The genes are TRBV5-6 and TRBJ1-6; TRBD1 matches at 8 bases. What was sequenced was PBMCs or T cells enriched from blood (not recorded which). This chain's CDR3 is CASSLAAGGSSPLHF. The CDR3 DNA follows: TGTGCCAGCAGCTTGGCCGCAGGGGGCAGTTCACCCCTCCACTTT.